The clone carrying this T cell receptor beta chain has a single count. This entry is derived from a study of control samples from healthy donors and cancer patients. The method was immunoSEQ multiplex PCR; TCRdb's version includes in-frame clones alone and lacks a portion of them. In the table there are 50,000 to 70,000 clones, around 90% of which are singletons. The V gene lost 4 bases and the J gene lost 1 base, with 8 bases spanning the gap. The CDR3 extends over 13 amino acids. Germline loops: CDR1 SGHRS, CDR2 YFSETQ. Source material: blood. The rearrangement uses TRBV5-1 and TRBJ1-1; D is unclear. The TCR originated in a man aged 45-65 years in good health. As DNA, the CDR3 is TGCGCCAGCAGCCACGAAGGGAACACTGAAGCTTTCTTT. Translated: CASSHEGNTEAFF.